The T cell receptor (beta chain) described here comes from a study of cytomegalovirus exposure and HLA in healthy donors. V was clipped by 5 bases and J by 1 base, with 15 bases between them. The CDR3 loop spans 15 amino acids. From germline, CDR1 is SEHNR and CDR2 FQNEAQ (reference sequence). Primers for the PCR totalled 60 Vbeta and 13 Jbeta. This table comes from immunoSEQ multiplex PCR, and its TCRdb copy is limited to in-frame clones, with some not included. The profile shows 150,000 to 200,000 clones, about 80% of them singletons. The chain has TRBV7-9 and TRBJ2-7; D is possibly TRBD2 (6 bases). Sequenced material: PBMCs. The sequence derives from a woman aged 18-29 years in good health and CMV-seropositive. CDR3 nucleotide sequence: TGTGCCAGCAGCCTTATGCGGGACGGATCCTACGAGCAGTACTTC. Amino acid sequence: CASSLMRDGSYEQYF.